This is a list of T cell receptor beta chains from one sample in a study of cytomegalovirus exposure and HLA in healthy donors. This table comes from immunoSEQ multiplex PCR, and its TCRdb copy is limited to in-frame clones, with some not included. This repertoire shows 170,000 or so clones, approximately 80% found once; its top ten account for around 5.8%. Sequenced: PBMCs. The source is a male donor in good health and CMV-seropositive. Each CDR3 is given with its conserved first and last residue.

V gene	J gene	CDR3 length	CDR3 protein
TRBV10-2	TRBJ2-7	13	CATTDSRSYEQYF
TRBV7-9	TRBJ2-2	19	CANSLFRELAGGSVGELFF
TRBV5-1	TRBJ1-6	15	CASSALTGTSSPLHF
TRBV7-2	TRBJ2-7	17	CASSLAPSGLAGSEQYF
TRBV19	TRBJ1-5	13	CASSEGVGQPQHF
TRBV29-1	TRBJ1-2	15	CSVVGGQANNYGYTF
TRBV30	TRBJ2-2	15	CAWSRGAAGTGELFF
TRBV9	TRBJ1-3	10	CASSGPAIYF
TRBV18	TRBJ1-5	14	CASSPAGDDQPQHF
TRBV6-4	TRBJ2-1	16	CASSDTGTSDTNEQFF
TRBV27	TRBJ1-4	17	CASRETGGAGWLEKLFF
TRBV7-9	TRBJ2-2	13	CASFRLSGGELFF
TRBV5-8	TRBJ2-2	16	CASSSGTGTSGGELFF
TRBV9	TRBJ1-1	15	CASSADRARGTEAFF
TRBV6-4	TRBJ2-1	15	CASSLLAGSYNEQFF
TRBV6-9	TRBJ2-7	15	CASSQDRESPYEQYF
TRBV30	TRBJ2-1	14	CALMGQGFYNEQFF
TRBV7-9	TRBJ2-1	15	CASSTRDRVLGEQFF
TRBV29-1	TRBJ2-1	13	CSFRYGGYNEQFF
TRBV7-9	TRBJ2-7	13	CSSSLLASYEQYF
TRBV9	TRBJ2-3	16	CASSPTNGRDTDTQYF
TRBV19	TRBJ2-5	20	CASSIVRAKTGGVSRETQYF
TRBV6-6	TRBJ2-7	16	CASSRLAGGWSYEQYF
TRBV14	TRBJ2-3	13	CASSQASTDTQYF
TRBV6-5	TRBJ2-1	13	CASSPPPDWKQFF
TRBV7-6	TRBJ2-3	18	CASSSSLGAATTTDTQYF
TRBV27	TRBJ2-2	14	CASTWGLNTGELFF
TRBV11-2	TRBJ1-2	12	CASSLGDRASTF
TRBV2	TRBJ1-1	13	CASSVRAGTEAFF
TRBV5-6	TRBJ2-7	13	CASSLGPSHEQYF
TRBV19	TRBJ1-3	16	CARSNTARDSGNTIYF
TRBV2	TRBJ2-1	19	CASSVPGQGWDSSYNEQFF
TRBV7-9	TRBJ1-4	15	CASSLAQGAGEKLFF
TRBV7-9	TRBJ1-1	13	CSSSPRGGTEAFF
TRBV25-1	.	11	CASTGAYEQYF
TRBV4-1	TRBJ2-7	15	CASSPGGRVPYEQYF
TRBV7-3	TRBJ1-2	14	CASSLIGTGNGYTF
TRBV27	TRBJ2-1	16	CASTKLAGGIGDEQFF
TRBV10-3	TRBJ1-2	17	CAISESGGGQGKYGYTF
TRBV7-2	TRBJ1-2	18	CASSLVGGSGLGVYGYTF
TRBV4-1	TRBJ2-7	13	CASSPDIRDEQYF
TRBV7-9	TRBJ2-7	11	CASSYTYEQYF
TRBV7-3	TRBJ2-1	14	CASSPRVGRDEQFF
TRBV9	TRBJ2-5	18	CASSPTHSASGSVETQYF
TRBV11-2	TRBJ2-7	15	CASSLSEASPIEQYF
TRBV14	TRBJ2-1	14	CASSHKTSGNEQFF
TRBV29-1	TRBJ1-5	13	CSVGRTDNQPQHF
TRBV6-5	TRBJ1-5	15	CASSPGTGGKQPQHF